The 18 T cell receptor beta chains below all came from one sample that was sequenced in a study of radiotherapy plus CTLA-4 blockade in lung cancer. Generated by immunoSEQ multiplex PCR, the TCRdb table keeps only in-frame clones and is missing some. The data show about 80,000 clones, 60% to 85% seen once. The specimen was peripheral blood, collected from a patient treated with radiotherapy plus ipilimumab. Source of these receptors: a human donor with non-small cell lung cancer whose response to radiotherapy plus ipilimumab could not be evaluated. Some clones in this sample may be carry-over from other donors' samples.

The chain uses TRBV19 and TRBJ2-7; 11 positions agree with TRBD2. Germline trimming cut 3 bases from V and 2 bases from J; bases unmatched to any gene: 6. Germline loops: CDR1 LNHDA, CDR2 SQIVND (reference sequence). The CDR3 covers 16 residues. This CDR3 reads CASSIYSSGGTYEQYF. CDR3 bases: TGTGCCAGTAGTATTTACTCTAGCGGGGGGACCTACGAGCAGTACTTC. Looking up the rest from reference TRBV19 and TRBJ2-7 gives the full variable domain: DGGITQSPKYLFRKEGQNVTLSCEQNLNHDAMYWYRQDPGQGLRLIYYSQIVNDFQKGDIAEGYSVSREKKESFPLTVTSAQKNPTAFYLCASSIYSSGGTYEQYFGPGTRLTVT.

The CDR3 DNA reads as TGCGCCAGCAGCTTGGGAGCTAGCGGGGGATCTCAAGAGACCCAGTACTTC. Its translation: CASSLGASGGSQETQYF. The chain employs TRBV5-1 and TRBJ2-5; 10 nucleotides agree with TRBD2. V shed 0 bases, J shed 2 bases, and the junction held 7 bases outside the gene matches. The CDR3 length is 17 residues. Germline assignment: CDR1 SGHRS and CDR2 YFSETQ.

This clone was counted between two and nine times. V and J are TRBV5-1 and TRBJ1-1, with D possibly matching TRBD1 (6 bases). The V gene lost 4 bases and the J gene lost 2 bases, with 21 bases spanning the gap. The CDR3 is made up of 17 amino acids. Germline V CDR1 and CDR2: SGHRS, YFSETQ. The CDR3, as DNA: TGCGCCAGCAGCCAGCGACCAAACCGGGACATCAACACTGAAGCTTTCTTT. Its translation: CASSQRPNRDINTEAFF.

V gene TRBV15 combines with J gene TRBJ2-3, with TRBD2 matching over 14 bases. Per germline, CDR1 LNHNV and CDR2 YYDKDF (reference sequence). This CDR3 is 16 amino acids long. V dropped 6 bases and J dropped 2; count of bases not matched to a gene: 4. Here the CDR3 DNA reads TGTGCCACCAGGAGGACTAGCGGGGGGCCCACAGATACGCAGTATTTT. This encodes CATRRTSGGPTDTQYF.

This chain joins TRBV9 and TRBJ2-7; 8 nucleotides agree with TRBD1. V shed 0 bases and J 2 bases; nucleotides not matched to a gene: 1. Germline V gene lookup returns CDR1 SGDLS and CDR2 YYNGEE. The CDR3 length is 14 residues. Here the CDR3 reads CASSVGQGTYEQYF. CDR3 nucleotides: TGTGCCAGCAGCGTAGGACAGGGGACCTACGAGCAGTACTTC.

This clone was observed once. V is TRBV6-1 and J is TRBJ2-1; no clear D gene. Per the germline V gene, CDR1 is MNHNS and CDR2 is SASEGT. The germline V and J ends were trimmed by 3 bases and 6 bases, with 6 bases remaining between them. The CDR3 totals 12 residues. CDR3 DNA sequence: TGTGCCAGCAGTGATTACAGCAATGAGCAGTTCTTC. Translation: CASSDYSNEQFF.

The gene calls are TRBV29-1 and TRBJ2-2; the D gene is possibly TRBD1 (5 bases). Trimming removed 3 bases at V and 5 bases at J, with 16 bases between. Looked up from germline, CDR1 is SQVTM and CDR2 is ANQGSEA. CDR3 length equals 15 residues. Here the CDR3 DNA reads TGCAGCGTTGATTTCTCTAGGGGAAGGACCGGGGAGCTGTTTTTT. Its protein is CSVDFSRGRTGELFF.

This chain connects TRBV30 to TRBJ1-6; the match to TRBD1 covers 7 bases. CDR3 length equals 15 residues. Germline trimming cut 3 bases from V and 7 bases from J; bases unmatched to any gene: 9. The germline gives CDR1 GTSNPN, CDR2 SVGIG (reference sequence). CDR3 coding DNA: TGTGCCTGGAGGGACCCAGGGGGTGGAAATTCACCCCTCCACTTT. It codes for CAWRDPGGGNSPLHF.

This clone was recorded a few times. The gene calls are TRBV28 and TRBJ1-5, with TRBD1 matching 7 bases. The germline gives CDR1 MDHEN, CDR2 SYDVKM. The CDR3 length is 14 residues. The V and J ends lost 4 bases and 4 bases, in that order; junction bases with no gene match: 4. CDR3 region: CASSYRQGNQPQHF. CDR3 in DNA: TGTGCCAGCAGTTACAGACAGGGAAATCAGCCCCAGCATTTT. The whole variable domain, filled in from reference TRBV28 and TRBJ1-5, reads DVKVTQSSRYLVKRTGEKVFLECVQDMDHENMFWYRQDPGLGLRLIYFSYDVKMKEKGDIPEGYSVSREKKERFSLILESASTNQTSMYLCASSYRQGNQPQHFGDGTRLSIL.

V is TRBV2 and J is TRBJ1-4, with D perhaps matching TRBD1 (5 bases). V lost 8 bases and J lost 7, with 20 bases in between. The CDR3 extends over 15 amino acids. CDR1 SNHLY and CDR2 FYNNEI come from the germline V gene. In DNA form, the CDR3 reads TGTGCCAGCCGCAGCTTGACAGATGGGGCTGAAAAACTGTTTTTT. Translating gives CASRSLTDGAEKLFF. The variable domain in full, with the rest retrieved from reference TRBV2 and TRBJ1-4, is EPEVTQTPSHQVTQMGQEVILRCVPISNHLYFYWYRQILGQKVEFLVSFYNNEISEKSEIFDDQFSVERPDGSNFTLKIRSTKLEDSAMYFCASRSLTDGAEKLFFGSGTQLSVL.

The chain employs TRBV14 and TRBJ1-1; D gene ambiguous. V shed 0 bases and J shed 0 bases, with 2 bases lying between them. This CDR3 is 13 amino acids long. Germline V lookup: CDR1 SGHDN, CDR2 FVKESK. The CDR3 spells CASSQDMNTEAFF. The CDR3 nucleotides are TGTGCCAGCAGCCAAGATATGAACACTGAAGCTTTCTTT.

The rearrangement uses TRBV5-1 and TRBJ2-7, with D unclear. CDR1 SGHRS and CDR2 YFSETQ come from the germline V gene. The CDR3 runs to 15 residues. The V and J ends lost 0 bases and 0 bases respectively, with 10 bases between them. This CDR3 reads CASSLESHSSYEQYF. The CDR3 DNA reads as TGCGCCAGCAGCTTGGAGTCTCACAGCTCCTACGAGCAGTACTTC.

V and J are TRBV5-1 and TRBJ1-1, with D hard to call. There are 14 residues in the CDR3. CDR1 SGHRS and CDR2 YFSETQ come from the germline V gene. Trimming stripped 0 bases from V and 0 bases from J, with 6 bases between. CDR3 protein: CASSLDRMNTEAFF. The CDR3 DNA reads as TGCGCCAGCAGCTTGGACAGAATGAACACTGAAGCTTTCTTT.

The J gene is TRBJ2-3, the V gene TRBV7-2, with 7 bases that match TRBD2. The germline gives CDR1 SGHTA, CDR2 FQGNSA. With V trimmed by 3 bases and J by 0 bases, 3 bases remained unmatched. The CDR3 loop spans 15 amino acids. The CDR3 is CASSFGGGSTDTQYF. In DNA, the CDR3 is TGTGCCAGCAGCTTCGGCGGGGGAAGCACAGATACGCAGTATTTT.

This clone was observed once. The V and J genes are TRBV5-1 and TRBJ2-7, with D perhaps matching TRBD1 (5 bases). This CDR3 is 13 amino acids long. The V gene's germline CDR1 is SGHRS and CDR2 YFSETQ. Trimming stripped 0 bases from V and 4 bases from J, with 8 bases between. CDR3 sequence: CASSLARAYEQYF. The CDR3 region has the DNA TGCGCCAGCAGCTTGGCCAGGGCTTACGAGCAGTACTTC.

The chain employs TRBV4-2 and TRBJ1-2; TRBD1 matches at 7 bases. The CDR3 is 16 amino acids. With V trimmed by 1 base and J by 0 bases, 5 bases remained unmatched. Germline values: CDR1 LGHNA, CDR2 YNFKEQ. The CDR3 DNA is TGTGCCAGCAGCCAAGCTCCGGGACAGACTAACTATGGCTACACCTTC. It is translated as CASSQAPGQTNYGYTF.

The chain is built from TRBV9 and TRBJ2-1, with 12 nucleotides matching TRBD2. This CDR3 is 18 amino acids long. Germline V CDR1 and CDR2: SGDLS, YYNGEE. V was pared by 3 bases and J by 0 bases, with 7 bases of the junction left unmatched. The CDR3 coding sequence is TGTGCCAGCAGCGAAGCTAGCGGGGGGGCCAGCTCCTACAATGAGCAGTTCTTC. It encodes CASSEASGGASSYNEQFF.

The CDR3 nucleotides are TGTGCCAGCAGGAATAGCGGAGAAGAGACCCAGTACTTC. This gives the protein CASRNSGEETQYF. The genes are TRBV13 and TRBJ2-5; D may be TRBD2 (6 bases). Germline V gene lookup returns CDR1 PRHDT and CDR2 FYEKMQ (reference sequence). The CDR3 covers 13 residues. V was shortened by 6 bases and J by 3 bases, with 11 bases between the two germline ends. The full variable domain, with the rest looked up from reference TRBV13 and TRBJ2-5, is AAGVIQSPRHLIKEKRETATLKCYPIPRHDTVYWYQQGPGQDPQFLISFYEKMQSDKGSIPDRFSAQQFSDYHSELNMSSLELGDSALYFCASRNSGEETQYFGPGTRLLVL.